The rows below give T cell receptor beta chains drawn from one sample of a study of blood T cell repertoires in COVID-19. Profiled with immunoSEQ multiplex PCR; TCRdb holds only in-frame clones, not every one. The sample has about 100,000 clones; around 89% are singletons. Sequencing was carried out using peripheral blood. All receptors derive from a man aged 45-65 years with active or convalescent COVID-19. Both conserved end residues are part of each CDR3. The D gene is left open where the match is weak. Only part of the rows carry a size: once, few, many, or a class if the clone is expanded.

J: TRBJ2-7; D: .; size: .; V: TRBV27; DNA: TGTGCCAGCAGTTGGATGGGGAGTGGGTCCTACGAGCAGTACTTC; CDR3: CASSWMGSGSYEQYF
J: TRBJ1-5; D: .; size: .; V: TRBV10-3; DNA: TGTGCCATCAGTGAGTCGGTGTACAGGGCCCCAAATCAGCCCCAGCATTTT; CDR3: CAISESVYRAPNQPQHF
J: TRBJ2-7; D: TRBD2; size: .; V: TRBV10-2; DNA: TGCGCCAGCACGACCGGGACTAGTTCCTACGAGCAGTACTTC; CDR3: CASTTGTSSYEQYF
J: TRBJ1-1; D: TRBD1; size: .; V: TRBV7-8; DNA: TGTGCCAGCAGCCCCAACAGGGGTGAAGCTTTCTTT; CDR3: CASSPNRGEAFF
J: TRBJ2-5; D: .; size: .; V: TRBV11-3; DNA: TGTGCCAGCAGCTTAGGTGGAGGGTTGGAGACCCAGTACTTC; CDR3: CASSLGGGLETQYF
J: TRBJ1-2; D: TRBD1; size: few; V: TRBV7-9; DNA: TGTGCCAGCAGCGCTCAGGGGGTTGGCTATGGCTACACCTTC; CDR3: CASSAQGVGYGYTF
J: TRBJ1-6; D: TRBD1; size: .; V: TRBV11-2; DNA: TGTGCCAGCAGCTTCCGATTCCGGGACAGAAATTCACCCCTCCACTTT; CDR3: CASSFRFRDRNSPLHF
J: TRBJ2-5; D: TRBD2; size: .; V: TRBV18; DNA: TGTGCCAGCTCCCCTCGGGCGGGAGTCCAAGAGACCCAGTACTTC; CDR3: CASSPRAGVQETQYF
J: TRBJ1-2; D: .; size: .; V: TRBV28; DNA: TGTGCCAGCAGTTTTAGCAGGGGTCTCTATGGCTACACCTTC; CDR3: CASSFSRGLYGYTF
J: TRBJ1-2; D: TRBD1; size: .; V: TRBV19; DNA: TGTGCCAGTAGTAGGAACAGGGGGTTCGACTCCAACTATGGCTACACCTTC; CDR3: CASSRNRGFDSNYGYTF
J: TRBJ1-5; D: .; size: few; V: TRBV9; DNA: TGTGCCAGCAGCGTATCAGGAAACAATCAGCCCCAGCATTTT; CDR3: CASSVSGNNQPQHF
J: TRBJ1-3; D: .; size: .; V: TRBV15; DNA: TGTGCCACCAGCAGAGATCCCATCTCTGGAAACACCATATATTTT; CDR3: CATSRDPISGNTIYF
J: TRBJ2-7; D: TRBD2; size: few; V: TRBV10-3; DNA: TGTGCCATCAGTGAGCAGGGAGGGCCAGAGCAGTACTTC; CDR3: CAISEQGGPEQYF
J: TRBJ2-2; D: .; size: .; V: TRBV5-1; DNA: TGCGCCAGCAGCTCCTCCCGGGCAGGGTCCCCCGGGGAGCTGTTTTTT; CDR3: CASSSSRAGSPGELFF
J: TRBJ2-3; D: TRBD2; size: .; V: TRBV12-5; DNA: TGTGCTAGTGGTTTGGGATTAGCGGGAGGTGACGGAGATACGCAGTATTTT; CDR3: CASGLGLAGGDGDTQYF